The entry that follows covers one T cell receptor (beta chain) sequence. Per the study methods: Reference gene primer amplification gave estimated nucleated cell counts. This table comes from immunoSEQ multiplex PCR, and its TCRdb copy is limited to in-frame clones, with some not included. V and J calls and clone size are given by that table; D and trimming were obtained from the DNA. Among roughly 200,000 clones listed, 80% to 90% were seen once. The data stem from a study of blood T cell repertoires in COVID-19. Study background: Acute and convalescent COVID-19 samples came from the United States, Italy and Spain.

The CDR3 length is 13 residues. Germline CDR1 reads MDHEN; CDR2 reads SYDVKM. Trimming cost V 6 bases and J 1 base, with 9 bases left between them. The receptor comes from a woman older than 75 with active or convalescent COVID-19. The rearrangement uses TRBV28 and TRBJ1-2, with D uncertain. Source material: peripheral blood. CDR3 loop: CASRQSGNYGYTF. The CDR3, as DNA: TGTGCCAGCAGACAATCTGGTAACTATGGCTACACCTTC.